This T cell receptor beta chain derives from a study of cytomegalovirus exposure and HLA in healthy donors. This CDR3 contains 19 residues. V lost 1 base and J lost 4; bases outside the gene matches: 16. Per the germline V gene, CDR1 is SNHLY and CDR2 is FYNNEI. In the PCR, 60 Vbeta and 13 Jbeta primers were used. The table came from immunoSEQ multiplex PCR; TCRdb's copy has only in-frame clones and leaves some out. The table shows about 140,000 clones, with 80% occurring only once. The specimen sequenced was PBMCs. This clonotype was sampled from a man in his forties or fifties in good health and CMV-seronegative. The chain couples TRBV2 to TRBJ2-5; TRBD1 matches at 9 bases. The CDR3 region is CASSEGEQGAQGLGETQYF. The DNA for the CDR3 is TGTGCCAGCAGTGAAGGGGAACAGGGGGCGCAGGGATTGGGAGAGACCCAGTACTTC.